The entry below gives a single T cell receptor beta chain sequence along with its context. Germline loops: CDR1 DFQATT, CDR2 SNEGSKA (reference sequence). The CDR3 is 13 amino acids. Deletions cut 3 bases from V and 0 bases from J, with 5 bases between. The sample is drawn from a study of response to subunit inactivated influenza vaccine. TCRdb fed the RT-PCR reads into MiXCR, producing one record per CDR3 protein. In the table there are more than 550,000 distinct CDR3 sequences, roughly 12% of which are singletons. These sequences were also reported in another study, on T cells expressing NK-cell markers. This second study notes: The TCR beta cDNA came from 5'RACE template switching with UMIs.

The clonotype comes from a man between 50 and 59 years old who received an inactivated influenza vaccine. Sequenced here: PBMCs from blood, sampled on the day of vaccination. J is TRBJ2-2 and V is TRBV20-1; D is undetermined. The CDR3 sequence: CSASDTNTGELFF. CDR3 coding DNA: TGCAGTGCTAGCGACACGAACACCGGGGAGCTGTTTTTT.